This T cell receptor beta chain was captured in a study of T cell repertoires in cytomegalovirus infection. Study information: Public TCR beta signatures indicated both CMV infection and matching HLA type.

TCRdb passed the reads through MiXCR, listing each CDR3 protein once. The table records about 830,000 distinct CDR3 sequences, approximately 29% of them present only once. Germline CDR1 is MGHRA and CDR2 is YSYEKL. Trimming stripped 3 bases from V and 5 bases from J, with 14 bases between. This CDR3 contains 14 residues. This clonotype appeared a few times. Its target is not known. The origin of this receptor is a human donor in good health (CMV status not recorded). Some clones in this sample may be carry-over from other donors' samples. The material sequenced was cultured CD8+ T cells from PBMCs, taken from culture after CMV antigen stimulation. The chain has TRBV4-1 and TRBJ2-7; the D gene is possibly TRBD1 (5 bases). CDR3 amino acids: CASSQRRRGDEQYF. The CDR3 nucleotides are TGCGCCAGCAGCCAGCGCAGAAGGGGCGACGAGCAGTACTTC.